This T cell receptor beta chain was documented in a study of T cell responses to AZD1222 COVID-19 vaccine. The repertoire was sequenced with immunoSEQ multiplex PCR; TCRdb's copy has only in-frame clones and lacks some. Of around 76,000 clones in the sample, roughly 84% were seen once. Study observations and caveats: Donors were largely white British and mainly female; clonal diversity was possibly underestimated. Two AZD1222 administrations were followed by greater Spike-specific TCR breadth and depth.

CDR3 size: 13 residues. The germline V gene encodes CDR1 GTSNPN and CDR2 SVGIG (reference sequence). Trimming took 0 bases from V and 7 from J, leaving 10 bases between them. Concerning this clone: Its specificity is not known.

The chain joins TRBV30 to TRBJ1-5; no reliable D call. The sequence derives from an adult in good health. The specimen was peripheral blood, collected on day 0 of AZD1222 vaccination. The DNA for the CDR3 is TGTGCCTGGAGTGTACGCGATGAACAGCCCCAGCATTTT. Translated: CAWSVRDEQPQHF.